This T cell receptor beta chain appears in the sequencing data of a study of cytomegalovirus exposure and HLA in healthy donors. Vbeta (60) and Jbeta (13) primers were used in the PCR. In the original analysis: Per a later analysis, the number of unique TCR beta chains was approximately 80 million, of which 9 million to 14 million were shared. Sequencing used immunoSEQ multiplex PCR; TCRdb keeps in-frame clones, though not all of them. The D gene and trimming were derived from the DNA, and the V and J assignments and clone size from that table. This table holds about 160,000 clones, over 75% found once. Those who donated were healthy bone marrow donors. Though probably carrying unrecorded immune exposures, donors were nominally healthy at sampling. Study outcomes and limitations: Prior analysis indicated that the majority of TCR beta V segments exhibited productivity approximately 87% or approximately 30% of the time.

Germline V gives CDR1 MNHEY, CDR2 SMNVEV (reference sequence). Trimming removed 4 bases from V and 3 bases from J; junction bases left unmatched: 7. The CDR3 has 15 amino acids. In regard to this clone: Its target is unknown.

The specimen was PBMCs. This chain joins TRBV27 and TRBJ2-7; 9 nucleotides line up with TRBD2. The receptor's source is a woman between 50 and 59 years old in good health and CMV-seropositive. The CDR3, as DNA: TGTGCCAGCAGTTCCTGGCGGGAGGGCCTCTACGAGCAGTACTTC. It yields the protein CASSSWREGLYEQYF.